This TCR beta chain emerged from a study of T cells after yellow fever vaccination. Points from the study as a whole: Although most clonotypes did not, a small share appeared in both CD4 and CD8 compartments.

TCRdb called the 5' RACE reads again in MiXCR, with one record for every CDR3 protein. The sample carries just under 600,000 distinct CDR3 sequences, roughly 12% recorded once. The CDR3 sequence is 15 residues long. Germline lookup yields CDR1 DFQATT and CDR2 SNEGSKA (reference sequence). The ends lost 4 bases at V and 5 bases at J; junction bases unmatched: 11. Points on this clonotype: Its matching antigen is unknown.

The rearrangement uses TRBV20-1 and TRBJ2-5; 9 bases match TRBD1. Sequenced here: PBMCs, sampled on the day of the yellow fever booster vaccination. The TCR originated in a young man who received the YFV17D yellow fever vaccine. The CDR3 DNA reads TGCAGTGCTACCTACAGGGGGCGGATTGGGGAGACCCAGTACTTC. Translated, it gives CSATYRGRIGETQYF.